This TCR beta chain emerged from a study of glioma-infiltrating T cells after dendritic cell vaccination. For the study at large: Autologous tumor lysate was loaded overnight onto monocyte-derived dendritic cells grown less than 8 days with IL-4 and GM-CSF. Whole-study results and caveats: No direct clonality-survival link was found; a diverse polyclonal response may matter.

Documented time point: after dendritic cell vaccination, including at tumor progression/relapse. This clone came up once. Its antigen is not identified. Profiled with immunoSEQ multiplex PCR; TCRdb holds only in-frame clones, not every one. The table has around 60,000 clones, roughly 84% seen once; the top ten hold about 8.1%. After removal of 3 bases from V and 5 bases from J, the junction contained 10 bases not matched to a gene. Germline V gene lookup returns CDR1 SGDLS and CDR2 YYNGEE. The CDR3 sequence is 15 residues long. This specimen consisted of blood, obtained after dendritic cell vaccination. The rearrangement joins TRBV9 to TRBJ2-5; 7 positions agree with TRBD2. The sequence derives from a human donor with glioblastoma. The CDR3 sequence: CASSAAWGRGETQYF. CDR3 in DNA: TGTGCCAGCAGCGCCGCCTGGGGGAGGGGTGAGACCCAGTACTTC.